This T cell receptor beta chain derives from a study of CD8 T cells in ankylosing spondylitis. General study findings and limits: Blood of patients with ankylosing spondylitis appeared to be characterized by a TCR beta motif of several highly homologous variants. Relatively scarce in peripheral blood, disease-linked clones were CD8+.

About this clonotype itself: What it recognizes is unknown.

TCRdb called the 5' RACE reads again in MiXCR, with one record for every CDR3 protein. Here the sample spans under 200,000 distinct CDR3 sequences, 11% being singletons. This sequence was found in a male donor with ankylosing spondylitis or in good health (not recorded which). Sample: blood, either unsorted or a sorted T cell fraction (not recorded which).

The CDR3 spells CASSPFLGAYNEQFF. CDR3 bases: TGTGCCAGCAGCCCCTTTTTGGGGGCCTACAATGAGCAGTTCTTC. This rearrangement joins TRBV11-2 to TRBJ2-1; D may be TRBD1 or TRBD2 (5 bases each). V was shortened by 5 bases and J by 2 bases, with 13 bases between the two germline ends. This CDR3 contains 15 residues. Germline V CDR1 and CDR2: SGHAT, FQNNGV.